This T cell receptor beta chain derives from a study of spatial heterogeneity in lung cancer. Study-level points and caveats: Tumor mutation counts were tracked by expanded intratumoral alpha and beta TCR counts.

The time point denotes: sample taken at primary tumor resection. Material for sequencing was whole RNA from tumor, nontumor lung or frozen PBMC, left unsorted. The CDR3 is 19 amino acids. Trimming removed 0 bases from V and 2 bases from J, with 20 bases in between. Germline CDR1 is MNHNY and CDR2 is SVGAGI (reference sequence). Only a few counts were recorded for this clonotype. What it binds is not known. A much more abundant neighbour one base away suggests this may be a read error. Every TCR cDNA molecule bore its own unique molecular identifier. In TCRdb, the 5' RACE reads were re-called with MiXCR into one record per CDR3 protein. The sample has some 16,000 distinct CDR3 sequences, 6.5% to 7% seen once.

This chain links TRBV6-6 with TRBJ1-5; D perhaps matches TRBD1 (5 bases). The sequence was obtained from a female donor with early-stage non-small cell lung cancer. The starting material was lung tumor tissue, obtained at surgery. The CDR3 coding sequence is TGTGCCAGCAGTTACTCCGGGCCAGCGGGGGGACTTGGCAATCAGCCCCAGCATTTT. Encoded protein: CASSYSGPAGGLGNQPQHF.